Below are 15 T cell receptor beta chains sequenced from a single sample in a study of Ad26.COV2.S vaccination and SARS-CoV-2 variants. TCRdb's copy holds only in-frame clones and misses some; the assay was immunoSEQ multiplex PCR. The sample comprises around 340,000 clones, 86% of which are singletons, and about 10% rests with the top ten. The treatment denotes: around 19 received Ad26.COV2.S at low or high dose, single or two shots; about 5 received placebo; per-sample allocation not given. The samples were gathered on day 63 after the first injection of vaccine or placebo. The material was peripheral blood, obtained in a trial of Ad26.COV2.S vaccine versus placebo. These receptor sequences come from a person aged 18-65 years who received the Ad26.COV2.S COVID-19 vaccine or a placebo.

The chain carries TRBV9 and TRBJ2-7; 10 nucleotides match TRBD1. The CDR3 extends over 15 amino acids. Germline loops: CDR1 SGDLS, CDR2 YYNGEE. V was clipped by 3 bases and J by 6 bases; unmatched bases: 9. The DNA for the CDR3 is TGTGCCAGCAGCGGACAGGGGGCGGCCCTTGGCGAGCAGTACTTC. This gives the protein CASSGQGAALGEQYF. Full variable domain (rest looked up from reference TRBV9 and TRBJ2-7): DSGVTQTPKHLITATGQRVTLRCSPRSGDLSVYWYQQSLDQGLQFLIQYYNGEERAKGNILERFSAQQFPDLHSELNLSSLELGDSALYFCASSGQGAALGEQYFGPGTRLTVT.

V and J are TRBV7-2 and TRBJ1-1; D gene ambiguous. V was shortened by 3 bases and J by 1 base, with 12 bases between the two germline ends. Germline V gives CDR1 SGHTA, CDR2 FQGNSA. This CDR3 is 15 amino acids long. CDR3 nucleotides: TGTGCCAGCAGCTTGTTTGTAATACCGAACACTGAAGCTTTCTTT. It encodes CASSLFVIPNTEAFF.

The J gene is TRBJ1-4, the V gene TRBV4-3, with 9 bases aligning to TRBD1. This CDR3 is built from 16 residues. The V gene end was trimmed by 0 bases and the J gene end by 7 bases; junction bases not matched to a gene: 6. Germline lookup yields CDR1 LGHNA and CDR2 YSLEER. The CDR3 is CASSQDGRTGAEKLFF. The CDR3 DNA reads TGCGCCAGCAGCCAAGATGGGAGGACAGGGGCTGAAAAACTGTTTTTT.

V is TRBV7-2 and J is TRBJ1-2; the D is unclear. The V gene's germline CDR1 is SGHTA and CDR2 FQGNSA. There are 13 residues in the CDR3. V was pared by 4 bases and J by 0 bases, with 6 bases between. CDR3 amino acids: CASSSVANYGYTF. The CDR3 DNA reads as TGTGCCAGCAGCTCCGTAGCTAACTATGGCTACACCTTC.

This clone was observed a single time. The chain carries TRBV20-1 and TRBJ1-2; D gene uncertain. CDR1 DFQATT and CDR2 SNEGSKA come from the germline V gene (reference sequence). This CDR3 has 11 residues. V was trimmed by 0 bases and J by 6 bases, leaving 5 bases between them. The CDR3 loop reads CSARDRNGYTF. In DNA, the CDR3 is TGCAGTGCTAGAGATCGGAATGGCTACACCTTC.

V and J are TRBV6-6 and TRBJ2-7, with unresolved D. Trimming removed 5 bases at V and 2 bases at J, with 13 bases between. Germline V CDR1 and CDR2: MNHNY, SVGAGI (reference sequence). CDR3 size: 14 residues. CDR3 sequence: CASSPSRLTYEQYF. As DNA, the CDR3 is TGTGCCAGCAGTCCGTCTCGGCTTACCTACGAGCAGTACTTC.

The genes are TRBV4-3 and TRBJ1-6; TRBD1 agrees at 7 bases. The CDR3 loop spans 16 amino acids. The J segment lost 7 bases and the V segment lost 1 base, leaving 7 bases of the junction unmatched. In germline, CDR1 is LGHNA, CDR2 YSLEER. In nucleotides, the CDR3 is TGCGCCAGCAGCCAAGCCCCACAGGGGAAGAATTCACCCCTCCACTTT. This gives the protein CASSQAPQGKNSPLHF.

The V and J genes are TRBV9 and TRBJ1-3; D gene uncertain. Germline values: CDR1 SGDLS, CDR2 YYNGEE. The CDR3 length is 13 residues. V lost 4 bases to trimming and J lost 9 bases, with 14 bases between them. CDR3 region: CASSPRLGGTIYF. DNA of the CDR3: TGTGCCAGCAGCCCCCGATTGGGCGGCACCATATATTTT.

This CDR3 is CASRAGGGSQETQYF. The CDR3 DNA follows: TGTGCCAGCAGGGCGGGAGGGGGGTCTCAAGAGACCCAGTACTTC. The rearrangement uses TRBV6-4 and TRBJ2-5; 9 nucleotides match TRBD2. CDR3 length equals 15 residues. From germline, CDR1 is MRHNA and CDR2 SNTAGT. V lost 6 bases and J lost 2; bases outside the gene matches: 7.

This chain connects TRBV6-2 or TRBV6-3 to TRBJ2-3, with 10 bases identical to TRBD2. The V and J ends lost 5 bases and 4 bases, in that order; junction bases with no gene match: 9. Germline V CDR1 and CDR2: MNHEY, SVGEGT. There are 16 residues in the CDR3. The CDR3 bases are TGTGCCAGCAGTAAGATAGCGGGAGGAGTAGCAGATACGCAGTATTTT. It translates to CASSKIAGGVADTQYF.

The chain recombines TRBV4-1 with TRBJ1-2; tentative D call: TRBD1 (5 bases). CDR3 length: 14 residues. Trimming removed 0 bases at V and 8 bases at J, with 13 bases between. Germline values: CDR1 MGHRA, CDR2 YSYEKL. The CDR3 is CASSQDPQGGGYTF. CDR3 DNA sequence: TGCGCCAGCAGCCAAGACCCCCAGGGCGGCGGCTACACCTTC.

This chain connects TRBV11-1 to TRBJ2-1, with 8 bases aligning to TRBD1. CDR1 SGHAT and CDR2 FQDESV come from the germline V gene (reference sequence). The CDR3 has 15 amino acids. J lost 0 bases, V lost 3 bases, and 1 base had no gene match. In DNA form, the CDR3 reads TGTGCCAGCAGCTTCGGACAGGGCTCCTACAATGAGCAGTTCTTC. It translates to CASSFGQGSYNEQFF.

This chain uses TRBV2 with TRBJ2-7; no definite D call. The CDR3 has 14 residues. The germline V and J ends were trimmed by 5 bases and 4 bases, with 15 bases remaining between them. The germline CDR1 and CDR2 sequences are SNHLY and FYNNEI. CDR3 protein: CASSLKSSTYEQYF. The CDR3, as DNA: TGTGCCAGCAGTCTTAAATCCTCGACATACGAGCAGTACTTC.

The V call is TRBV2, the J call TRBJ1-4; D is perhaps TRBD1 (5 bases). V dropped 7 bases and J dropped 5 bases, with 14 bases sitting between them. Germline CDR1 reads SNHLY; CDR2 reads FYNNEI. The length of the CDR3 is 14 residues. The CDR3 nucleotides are TGTGCCAGCAAAGAACAGGATTGGAATGAAAAACTGTTTTTT. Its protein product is CASKEQDWNEKLFF.

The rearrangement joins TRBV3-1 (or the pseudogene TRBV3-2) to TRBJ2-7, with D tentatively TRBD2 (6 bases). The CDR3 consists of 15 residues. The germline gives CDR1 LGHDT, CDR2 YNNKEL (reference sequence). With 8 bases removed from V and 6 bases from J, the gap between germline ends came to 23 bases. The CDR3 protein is CASGPQRQTGGEQYF. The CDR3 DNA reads TGTGCCAGCGGACCCCAGAGGCAGACCGGGGGCGAGCAGTACTTC.